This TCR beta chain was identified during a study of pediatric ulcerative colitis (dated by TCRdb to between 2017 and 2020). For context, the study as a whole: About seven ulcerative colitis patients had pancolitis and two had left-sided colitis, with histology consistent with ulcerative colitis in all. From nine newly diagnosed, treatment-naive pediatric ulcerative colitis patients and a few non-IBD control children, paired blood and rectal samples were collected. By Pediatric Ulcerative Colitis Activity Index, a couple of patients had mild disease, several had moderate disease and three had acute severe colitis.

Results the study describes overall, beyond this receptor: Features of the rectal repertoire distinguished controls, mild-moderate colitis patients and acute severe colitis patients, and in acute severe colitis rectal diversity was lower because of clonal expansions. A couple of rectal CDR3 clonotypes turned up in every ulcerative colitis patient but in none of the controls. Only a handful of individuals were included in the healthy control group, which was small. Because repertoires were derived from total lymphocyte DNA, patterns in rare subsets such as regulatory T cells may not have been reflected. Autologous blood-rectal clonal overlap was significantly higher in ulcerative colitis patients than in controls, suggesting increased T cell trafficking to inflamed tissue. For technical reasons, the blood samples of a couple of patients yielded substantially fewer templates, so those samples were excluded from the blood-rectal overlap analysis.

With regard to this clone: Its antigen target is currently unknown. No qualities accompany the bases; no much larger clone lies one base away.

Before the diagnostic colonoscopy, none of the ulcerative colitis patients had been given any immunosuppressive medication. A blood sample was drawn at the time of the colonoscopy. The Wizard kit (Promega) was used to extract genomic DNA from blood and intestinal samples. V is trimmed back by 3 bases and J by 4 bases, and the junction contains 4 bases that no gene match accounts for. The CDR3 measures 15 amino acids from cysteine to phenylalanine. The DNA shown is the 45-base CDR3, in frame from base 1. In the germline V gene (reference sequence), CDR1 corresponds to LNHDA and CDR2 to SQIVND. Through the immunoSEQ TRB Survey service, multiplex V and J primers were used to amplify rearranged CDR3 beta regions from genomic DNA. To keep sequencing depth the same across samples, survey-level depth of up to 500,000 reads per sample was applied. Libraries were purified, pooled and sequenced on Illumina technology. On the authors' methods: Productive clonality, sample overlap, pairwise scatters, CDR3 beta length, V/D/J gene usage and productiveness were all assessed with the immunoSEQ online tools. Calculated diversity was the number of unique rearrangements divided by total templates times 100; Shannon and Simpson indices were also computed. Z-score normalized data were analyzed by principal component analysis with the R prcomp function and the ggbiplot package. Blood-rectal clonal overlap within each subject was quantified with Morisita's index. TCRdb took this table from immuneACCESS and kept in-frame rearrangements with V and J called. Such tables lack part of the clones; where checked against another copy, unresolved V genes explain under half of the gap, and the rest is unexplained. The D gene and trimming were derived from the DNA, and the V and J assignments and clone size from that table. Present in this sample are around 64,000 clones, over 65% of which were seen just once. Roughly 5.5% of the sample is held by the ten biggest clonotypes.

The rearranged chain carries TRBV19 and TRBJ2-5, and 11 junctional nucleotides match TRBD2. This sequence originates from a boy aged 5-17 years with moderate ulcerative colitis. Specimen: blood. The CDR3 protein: CASSIGLAGGETQYF. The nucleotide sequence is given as TGTGCCAGTAGTATCGGTCTAGCGGGAGGAGAGACCCAGTACTTC.